This T cell receptor (beta chain) was captured by sequencing in a study of blood T cell repertoires in COVID-19. The V gene's germline CDR1 is SEHNR and CDR2 FQNEAQ (reference sequence). The CDR3 spans 14 residues. Trimming removed 1 base from V and 7 bases from J, with 11 bases in between. Seattle enrolled patients during active infection and tracked them longitudinally. How the authors handled the data: The authors estimated nucleated cell counts from reference gene primer amplification. Here immunoSEQ multiplex PCR was the method, and the copy in TCRdb shows in-frame clones only, minus some. That table gives V, J and clone size, and the DNA gave D and trimming. This table holds about 500,000 clones, less than 90% found once.

Sequenced material: peripheral blood. V usage is TRBV7-9 and J usage is TRBJ1-5; the D gene is possibly TRBD1 (6 bases). This sequence originates from a woman aged 45 to 65 with COVID-19, enrolled during active disease. CDR3 residues: CASSLGGQGQPQHF. CDR3 DNA sequence: TGTGCCAGCAGCTTAGGCGGGCAGGGGCAGCCCCAGCATTTT.